These T cell receptor beta chains were read from a single sample in a study of response to subunit inactivated influenza vaccine. TCRdb fed the RT-PCR reads into MiXCR, producing one record per CDR3 protein. The repertoire holds 800,000 or so distinct CDR3 sequences, with around 20% as singletons. The material sequenced was PBMCs from blood, taken 4 to 6 days after vaccination. These TCRs come from a man between 50 and 59 years old who received an inactivated influenza vaccine. Each CDR3 is given with its conserved first and last residue. The D gene is left open where the match is weak. The size entry is marked missing in some rows and otherwise reads once, few, many or a size class.

V	J	D	size	DNA	CDR3
TRBV11-1	TRBJ2-3	TRBD2	few	TGTGCCAGCAGTCCCACCGGACTAGCGGGATTCACAGATACGCAGTATTTT	CASSPTGLAGFTDTQYF
TRBV7-2	TRBJ2-3	-	few	TGTGCCAGCAGCTTAGAGGGACAGCGGGGAGATACGCAGTATTTT	CASSLEGQRGDTQYF
TRBV5-1	TRBJ2-7	-	once	TGCGCCAGCGGCGTCTCGGGTGCATCCTACGAGCAGTACTTC	CASGVSGASYEQYF
TRBV29-1	TRBJ1-1	-	-	TGCAGCGTTGAGAAGACAGCGAACACTGAAGCTTTCTTT	CSVEKTANTEAFF
TRBV18	TRBJ2-2	-	few	TGTGCCACTCAGAGTGATACCGGGGAGCTGTTTTTT	CATQSDTGELFF
TRBV5-1	TRBJ2-3	TRBD2	few	TGCGCCAGCAGCTTGGGACTAGCGGGGGATTCTAGCACAGATACGCAGTATTTT	CASSLGLAGDSSTDTQYF
TRBV12-3/TRBV12-4	TRBJ2-5	-	few	TGTGCCAGCAGTTTAGAGAGAAACGCGGGTGGAGAGACCCAGTACTTC	CASSLERNAGGETQYF
TRBV15	TRBJ2-5	TRBD1	-	TGTGCCACCAGCAGAGACCCAGGACAGGAAGAGACCCAGTACTTC	CATSRDPGQEETQYF
TRBV20-1	TRBJ2-5	TRBD2	-	TGCAGTGGATACGGGACTAGCGGGGACCAAGAGACCCAGTACTTC	CSGYGTSGDQETQYF
TRBV10-3	TRBJ1-5	TRBD1	few	TGTGCCATCAGTGAGTCGACAGGGTCACTCCAGCCCCAGCATTTT	CAISESTGSLQPQHF
TRBV3-1	TRBJ2-1	TRBD1	many	TGTGCCAGCAGCCAAGATCTACCTGGACAGGGGGCGTGGGATGAGCAGTTCTTC	CASSQDLPGQGAWDEQFF
TRBV12-3/TRBV12-4	TRBJ1-2	TRBD1	many	TGTGCCAGCAGCCAGGGGGACTATGGCTACACCTTC	CASSQGDYGYTF
TRBV12-3/TRBV12-4	TRBJ2-7	-	few	TGTGCCAGCAGTAACTCCCTAGCACTCGGCTACGAGCAGTACTTC	CASSNSLALGYEQYF
TRBV18	TRBJ1-5	TRBD1	-	TGTGCCAGCTCTACGGGACAGCACACAGATACGCAGCATTTT	CASSTGQHTDTQHF
TRBV7-6	TRBJ2-7	-	many	TGTGCCAGCAGCTTGGGAAACCCCTACGAGCAGTACTTC	CASSLGNPYEQYF
TRBV15	TRBJ2-6	-	few	TGTGCCACCAGCAGACTTCACTCTGGGGCCAACGTCCTGACTTTC	CATSRLHSGANVLTF
TRBV5-1	TRBJ2-3	-	-	TGCGCCAGCAGCGGGGAGGAGGCAGATACGCAGTATTTT	CASSGEEADTQYF
TRBV20-1	TRBJ2-3	TRBD2	few	TGCAGTGCGACGACTAGCGGGAGGGAGCGGAGCACAGATACGCAGTATTTT	CSATTSGRERSTDTQYF
TRBV10-3	TRBJ2-2	-	few	TGTGCCATCAGTGCTCAGACGAATACCGGGGAGCTGTTTTTT	CAISAQTNTGELFF
TRBV7-2	TRBJ2-1	TRBD1	few	TGTGCCAGCAGCTTAACAAGACAGGGGTGGAGCAATGAGCAGTTCTTC	CASSLTRQGWSNEQFF
TRBV7-2	TRBJ2-7	TRBD2	few	TGTGCCAGCAGCCAAATAGCGGGAGGGCCTACCTACGAGCAGTACTTC	CASSQIAGGPTYEQYF
TRBV20-1	TRBJ2-7	TRBD2	-	TGCAGTGCTAGCCCCATGAGCGGGGGGGCCTACGAGCAGTACTTC	CSASPMSGGAYEQYF
TRBV3-1	TRBJ2-2	TRBD1	few	TGTGCCAGCAGCTTCCGGGACAGGGGGCCTGGGGAGCTGTTTTTT	CASSFRDRGPGELFF
TRBV12-3/TRBV12-4	TRBJ1-3	TRBD1	many	TGTGCCAGCAGTTTAGGCCAGGGGGCAGCTGGAAACACCATATATTTT	CASSLGQGAAGNTIYF
TRBV27	TRBJ2-5	-	few	TGTGCCAGCGTCACAGGGTTTCGCCAAGAGACCCAGTACTTC	CASVTGFRQETQYF
TRBV20-1	TRBJ2-7	-	few	TGCAGTGCTGTGGCCCGGGCCTACGAGCAGTACTTC	CSAVARAYEQYF
TRBV7-2	TRBJ2-4	TRBD2	-	TGTGCCAGCAGCCGTGGGGGGGAGGGCAAAAACATTCAGTACTTC	CASSRGGEGKNIQYF
TRBV4-3	TRBJ2-7	TRBD2	few	TGCGCCAGCAGCCCGGGGAGGGCGAACTACGAGCAGTACTTC	CASSPGRANYEQYF
TRBV29-1	TRBJ2-7	TRBD2	-	TGCAGCGTGATTAGCGGGAGTAGCTACGAGCAGTACTTC	CSVISGSSYEQYF
TRBV5-1	TRBJ2-7	-	few	TGCGCCAGCAGCTTGTTTTCCAGGAATTCCTACGAGCAGTACTTC	CASSLFSRNSYEQYF
TRBV7-2	TRBJ2-5	-	-	TGTGCCAGCAGCTCTTACGTGGGGCAAGAGACCCAGTACTTC	CASSSYVGQETQYF
TRBV10-3	TRBJ2-1	TRBD2	few	TGTGCCACCAAGGGGAGGGACGGGAACCGTTACAATGAGCAGTTCTTC	CATKGRDGNRYNEQFF
TRBV12-3/TRBV12-4	TRBJ2-7	TRBD2	-	TGTGCCAGCAGTCTAGCGGGAGGGCCGAACGAGCAGTACTTC	CASSLAGGPNEQYF
TRBV18	TRBJ2-7	-	-	TGTGCCAGCTCACCAAAAGTCGGAGAACAGTACTTC	CASSPKVGEQYF
TRBV4-3	TRBJ1-6	-	many	TGCGCCAGCAGCCAAGAGGGGGGGCGGTCACCCCTCCACTTT	CASSQEGGRSPLHF
TRBV10-3	TRBJ2-2	TRBD1	-	TGTGCCACGGGAACCGGGACAGGGTCCGGGGAGCTGTTTTTT	CATGTGTGSGELFF
TRBV7-6	TRBJ2-5	-	-	TGTGCCAGCAGCTTAGCGGGGACCAACAAAGAGACCCAGTACTTC	CASSLAGTNKETQYF
TRBV10-3	TRBJ2-1	TRBD1	few	TGTGCCATCACCCCCGGGACAGGGTATTCCAATGAGCAGTTCTTC	CAITPGTGYSNEQFF
TRBV2	TRBJ1-1	-	few	TGTGCCAGCACCTTAGACAGGAACACTGAAGCTTTCTTT	CASTLDRNTEAFF
TRBV7-9	TRBJ2-1	TRBD2	-	TGTGCCAGCAGCCCACCGTCGGGACTAGCGAGCTATGAGCAGTTCTTC	CASSPPSGLASYEQFF
TRBV7-2	TRBJ2-7	TRBD2	-	TGTGCCAGCAGCTCACTAGCGGGAGGGTTCTACGAGCAGTACTTC	CASSSLAGGFYEQYF
TRBV24-1	TRBJ2-1	TRBD2	few	TGTGCCACCAGTGATAGGACTAGCGGATACAATGAGCAGTTCTTC	CATSDRTSGYNEQFF
TRBV7-9	TRBJ2-5	TRBD1	few	TGTGCCAGCAGCTCCGAACAGGGGGCCAGCAGAGAGACCCAGTACTTC	CASSSEQGASRETQYF
TRBV7-9	TRBJ2-5	TRBD1	-	TGTGCCAGCAGCTCGTATGGGACAGACGGGGAGACCCAGTACTTC	CASSSYGTDGETQYF
TRBV7-2	TRBJ2-1	-	few	TGTGCCACGGGACTCCTGGCCTACAATGAGCAGTTCTTC	CATGLLAYNEQFF
TRBV13	TRBJ2-7	TRBD1	-	TGTGCCAGCAGCCCACGGACAGGGGCTTTACGAGAGCAGTACTTC	CASSPRTGALREQYF
TRBV20-1	TRBJ2-3	-	-	TGCAGTGCTAGTGGGTTAGGGAGCGCCACGGATACGCAGTATTTT	CSASGLGSATDTQYF
TRBV12-3/TRBV12-4	TRBJ2-1	-	-	TGTGCCAGCAGCCAAGGACTAACCACCTACAATGAGCAGTTCTTC	CASSQGLTTYNEQFF
TRBV12-3/TRBV12-4	TRBJ1-6	TRBD1	few	TGTGCCAGCATTGATGACAGGGGTATTGTCAATTCACCCCTCCACTTT	CASIDDRGIVNSPLHF
TRBV7-9	TRBJ2-1	-	many	TGTGCCAGCAGCTTAGGGGCTAGCCGGAACCCCCAGTTCTTC	CASSLGASRNPQFF
TRBV7-9	TRBJ1-5	-	-	TGTGCCAGCAGCTTAGACAAATCTAGCAATCAGCCCCAGCATTTT	CASSLDKSSNQPQHF
TRBV28	TRBJ2-1	TRBD1	-	TGTGCCAGCAACTCACCCGGGACAGGGTATTACAATGAGCAGTTCTTC	CASNSPGTGYYNEQFF
TRBV9	TRBJ2-3	TRBD2	-	TGTGCCAGCAGTCGTAGCGGGGGGGCCCCTAGCACAGATACGCAGTATTTT	CASSRSGGAPSTDTQYF
TRBV24-1	TRBJ2-5	-	-	TGTGCCACCAGTGATCCAGGGTGGGAGACCCAGTACTTC	CATSDPGWETQYF
TRBV6-1	TRBJ2-1	TRBD2	few	TGTGCCAGCAGTGCCATTAGCGGGAGTCAGGCGGGTGAGCAGTTCTTC	CASSAISGSQAGEQFF